This TCR beta chain was retrieved from a study of blood T cell repertoires in COVID-19. Overall study context: The United States, Italy and Spain were the sources of the acute and convalescent COVID-19 samples. Sources were T cells, B-cell-depleted T cells, or PBMCs; the material itself was cDNA or gDNA.

Under the authors' procedure: From reference gene primer amplification, estimates of nucleated cell counts were derived. Libraries were prepared by immunoSEQ multiplex PCR; TCRdb keeps only in-frame clonotypes and omits some of them. V, J and clone size reflect that table, while D and trimming were determined from the DNA. The sample holds about 52,000 clones, roughly nine tenths seen once. V gave up 2 bases and J gave up 8 bases, with 5 bases separating them. CDR1 is SGHRS, CDR2 YFSETQ, per germline. The CDR3 spans 12 residues. Input material: peripheral blood. The chain links TRBV5-1 to TRBJ1-6; no firm D call. This sequence originates from an elderly man with active or convalescent COVID-19. As DNA, the CDR3 is TGCGCCAGCAGCTTCGGGGATTCACCCCTCCACTTT. Protein sequence: CASSFGDSPLHF.